The rows below give T cell receptor beta chains drawn from one sample of a study of blood T cell repertoires in COVID-19. Profiling relied on immunoSEQ multiplex PCR, and the TCRdb table lists in-frame clones only, not all of them. The sample consists of about 160,000 clones, around four fifths of them appearing once. The material sequenced was peripheral blood. The receptors derive from a woman aged 55-69 years with acute or convalescent COVID-19. Both conserved end residues are part of each CDR3. The order of the fields is clone size, J gene, V gene, D gene, CDR3 length, CDR3 protein, CDR3 DNA. A D gene is named only where the DNA matches it firmly. Rows give clone size only sometimes, using once, few, many, or a class for an expanded clone.

clone_size: NA; j_call: TRBJ2-5; v_call: TRBV5-4; d_call: NA; cdr3_length: 14; cdr3_aa: CASSGSGLSETQYF; cdr3_nt: TGTGCCAGCAGTGGATCGGGGTTATCGGAGACCCAGTACTTC
clone_size: NA; j_call: TRBJ1-1; v_call: TRBV7-3; d_call: NA; cdr3_length: 13; cdr3_aa: CASSRGYDTEAFF; cdr3_nt: TGTGCCAGCAGCCGGGGGTACGACACTGAAGCTTTCTTT
clone_size: NA; j_call: TRBJ1-1; v_call: TRBV3-1/TRBV3-2; d_call: TRBD1; cdr3_length: 15; cdr3_aa: CASSRVTGGNTEAFF; cdr3_nt: TGTGCCAGCAGCCGAGTCACAGGGGGGAACACTGAAGCTTTCTTT
clone_size: NA; j_call: TRBJ1-5; v_call: TRBV12-3/TRBV12-4; d_call: NA; cdr3_length: 12; cdr3_aa: CASRRSNQPQHF; cdr3_nt: TGTGCCAGCAGGCGCAGCAATCAGCCCCAGCATTTT
clone_size: NA; j_call: TRBJ1-1; v_call: TRBV9; d_call: NA; cdr3_length: 12; cdr3_aa: CASSVLGGEAFF; cdr3_nt: TGTGCCAGCAGCGTCCTAGGGGGAGAAGCTTTCTTT
clone_size: NA; j_call: TRBJ1-2; v_call: TRBV6-2/TRBV6-3; d_call: TRBD1; cdr3_length: 15; cdr3_aa: CASSSFDRGQHGYTF; cdr3_nt: TGTGCCAGCAGTTCTTTTGACAGGGGGCAGCATGGCTACACCTTC
clone_size: NA; j_call: TRBJ1-6; v_call: TRBV9; d_call: NA; cdr3_length: 15; cdr3_aa: CASSVSGAQNSPLHF; cdr3_nt: TGTGCCAGCAGCGTTTCAGGGGCGCAGAATTCACCCCTCCACTTT
clone_size: NA; j_call: TRBJ1-1; v_call: TRBV12-3/TRBV12-4; d_call: NA; cdr3_length: 13; cdr3_aa: CASSWEGNTEAFF; cdr3_nt: TGTGCCAGCAGTTGGGAGGGGAACACTGAAGCTTTCTTT
clone_size: NA; j_call: TRBJ2-5; v_call: TRBV10-1; d_call: TRBD1; cdr3_length: 16; cdr3_aa: CASRKGQLQGEETQYF; cdr3_nt: TGCGCCAGCAGGAAAGGACAGCTCCAGGGGGAAGAGACCCAGTACTTC
clone_size: few; j_call: TRBJ2-1; v_call: TRBV9; d_call: TRBD2; cdr3_length: 14; cdr3_aa: CASSAGGPRNEQFF; cdr3_nt: TGTGCCAGCAGCGCGGGGGGGCCTAGGAATGAGCAGTTCTTC
clone_size: NA; j_call: TRBJ1-5; v_call: TRBV19; d_call: NA; cdr3_length: 13; cdr3_aa: CASNPDSNQPQHF; cdr3_nt: TGTGCCAGTAACCCGGACAGTAATCAGCCCCAGCATTTT
clone_size: NA; j_call: TRBJ1-1; v_call: TRBV6-2/TRBV6-3; d_call: NA; cdr3_length: 16; cdr3_aa: CASSLTAGGIRNEAFF; cdr3_nt: TGTGCCAGCAGTCTAACGGCGGGGGGGATAAGAAATGAAGCTTTCTTT
clone_size: NA; j_call: TRBJ1-2; v_call: TRBV4-3; d_call: TRBD1; cdr3_length: 17; cdr3_aa: CASSHSMVTGTGYGYTF; cdr3_nt: TGCGCCAGCAGCCATAGCATGGTAACCGGGACAGGCTATGGCTACACCTTC
clone_size: NA; j_call: TRBJ2-2; v_call: TRBV29-1; d_call: NA; cdr3_length: 11; cdr3_aa: CSVAGTGELFF; cdr3_nt: TGCAGCGTTGCCGGCACCGGGGAGCTGTTTTTT
clone_size: NA; j_call: TRBJ1-6; v_call: TRBV18; d_call: NA; cdr3_length: 14; cdr3_aa: CASSPAVYNSPLHF; cdr3_nt: TGTGCCAGCTCACCGGCAGTCTATAATTCACCCCTCCACTTT
clone_size: few; j_call: TRBJ1-4; v_call: TRBV6-1; d_call: TRBD1; cdr3_length: 18; cdr3_aa: CASSEWTGGLATNEKLFF; cdr3_nt: TGTGCCAGCAGTGAATGGACAGGGGGCCTCGCAACTAATGAAAAACTGTTTTTT
clone_size: NA; j_call: TRBJ2-1; v_call: TRBV7-9; d_call: TRBD2; cdr3_length: 18; cdr3_aa: CASTRLLPGGGEYNEQFF; cdr3_nt: TGTGCCAGCACCCGTCTCCTCCCGGGCGGGGGGGAATACAATGAGCAGTTCTTC
clone_size: NA; j_call: TRBJ2-7; v_call: TRBV6-5; d_call: NA; cdr3_length: 13; cdr3_aa: CASSHREGYEQYF; cdr3_nt: TGTGCCAGCAGTCACCGGGAAGGCTACGAGCAGTACTTC
clone_size: NA; j_call: TRBJ1-2; v_call: TRBV18; d_call: NA; cdr3_length: 13; cdr3_aa: CASSPPGGQGYTF; cdr3_nt: TGTGCCAGCTCACCACCGGGGGGGCAAGGCTACACCTTC
clone_size: NA; j_call: TRBJ1-3; v_call: TRBV10-2; d_call: TRBD1; cdr3_length: 12; cdr3_aa: CATRQGTNTIYF; cdr3_nt: TGCGCCACCCGACAGGGGACAAACACCATATATTTT
clone_size: NA; j_call: TRBJ1-5; v_call: TRBV12-3/TRBV12-4; d_call: NA; cdr3_length: 13; cdr3_aa: CASSLGSNQPQHF; cdr3_nt: TGTGCCAGCAGTTTGGGCAGCAATCAGCCCCAGCATTTT
clone_size: NA; j_call: TRBJ1-1; v_call: TRBV6-5; d_call: NA; cdr3_length: 15; cdr3_aa: CASSYASMATAEAFF; cdr3_nt: TGTGCCAGCAGTTACGCTAGCATGGCGACCGCTGAAGCTTTCTTT
clone_size: NA; j_call: TRBJ2-7; v_call: TRBV29-1; d_call: TRBD1; cdr3_length: 12; cdr3_aa: CSARDSRYEQYF; cdr3_nt: TGCAGCGCCCGGGACAGTCGTTACGAGCAGTACTTC
clone_size: once; j_call: TRBJ1-2; v_call: TRBV18; d_call: TRBD1; cdr3_length: 11; cdr3_aa: CASSLQGDYTF; cdr3_nt: TGTGCCAGCTCACTTCAGGGGGACTACACCTTC
clone_size: NA; j_call: TRBJ1-2; v_call: TRBV29-1; d_call: NA; cdr3_length: 14; cdr3_aa: CSVGRGLRRDGYTF; cdr3_nt: TGCAGCGTTGGAAGGGGTCTAAGGAGGGATGGCTACACCTTC
clone_size: NA; j_call: TRBJ1-2; v_call: TRBV5-1; d_call: NA; cdr3_length: 14; cdr3_aa: CASSPVLGGTGYTF; cdr3_nt: TGCGCCAGCAGCCCCGTGTTGGGGGGAACTGGCTACACCTTC
clone_size: once; j_call: TRBJ1-2; v_call: TRBV6-2/TRBV6-3; d_call: TRBD1; cdr3_length: 15; cdr3_aa: CASSSHRDRGLGYTF; cdr3_nt: TGTGCCAGCAGTTCCCACCGGGACAGGGGACTTGGCTACACCTTC
clone_size: once; j_call: TRBJ2-7; v_call: TRBV14; d_call: NA; cdr3_length: 15; cdr3_aa: CASSQVRRGSYEQYF; cdr3_nt: TGTGCCAGCAGCCAAGTGAGGAGGGGTTCCTACGAGCAGTACTTC
clone_size: NA; j_call: TRBJ1-2; v_call: TRBV6-1; d_call: NA; cdr3_length: 14; cdr3_aa: CASSEAGGSYGYTF; cdr3_nt: TGTGCCAGCAGTGAAGCCGGAGGGAGCTATGGCTACACCTTC
clone_size: NA; j_call: TRBJ1-2; v_call: TRBV9; d_call: TRBD1; cdr3_length: 15; cdr3_aa: CASSAQGAGDYGYTF; cdr3_nt: TGTGCCAGCAGCGCCCAGGGGGCAGGGGACTATGGCTACACCTTC
clone_size: NA; j_call: TRBJ1-2; v_call: TRBV6-5; d_call: TRBD1; cdr3_length: 15; cdr3_aa: CASSPRQGAAYGYTF; cdr3_nt: TGTGCCAGCAGCCCAAGACAGGGGGCAGCTTATGGCTACACCTTC
clone_size: NA; j_call: TRBJ1-1; v_call: TRBV28; d_call: NA; cdr3_length: 13; cdr3_aa: CASRYTGLNEAFF; cdr3_nt: TGTGCCAGCCGCTATACAGGGCTGAATGAAGCTTTCTTT
clone_size: NA; j_call: TRBJ1-3; v_call: TRBV4-1; d_call: NA; cdr3_length: 17; cdr3_aa: CASSQEAWDTLSDTIYF; cdr3_nt: TGCGCCAGCAGCCAAGAGGCCTGGGACACCCTTTCGGACACCATATATTTT
clone_size: NA; j_call: TRBJ1-3; v_call: TRBV6-1; d_call: TRBD1; cdr3_length: 14; cdr3_aa: CASSWRQGGNTIYF; cdr3_nt: TGTGCCAGCAGTTGGCGACAGGGAGGAAACACCATATATTTT
clone_size: NA; j_call: TRBJ1-2; v_call: TRBV4-3; d_call: TRBD1; cdr3_length: 14; cdr3_aa: CASSQDRGVYGYTF; cdr3_nt: TGCGCCAGCAGCCAGGACAGGGGAGTCTATGGCTACACCTTC
clone_size: NA; j_call: TRBJ2-1; v_call: TRBV27; d_call: TRBD1; cdr3_length: 15; cdr3_aa: CASSFRTGLTDEQFF; cdr3_nt: TGTGCCAGCAGTTTTCGGACAGGGCTCACCGATGAGCAGTTCTTC
clone_size: once; j_call: TRBJ2-5; v_call: TRBV7-2; d_call: TRBD2; cdr3_length: 18; cdr3_aa: CASSLPRGTSGGAETQYF; cdr3_nt: TGTGCCAGCAGCCTCCCTCGAGGGACTAGCGGGGGGGCCGAGACCCAGTACTTC
clone_size: once; j_call: TRBJ1-3; v_call: TRBV7-9; d_call: TRBD1; cdr3_length: 16; cdr3_aa: CASSLLQGTGGNTIYF; cdr3_nt: TGTGCCAGCAGCTTACTACAGGGGACGGGTGGAAACACCATATATTTT
clone_size: NA; j_call: TRBJ2-3; v_call: TRBV5-1; d_call: TRBD2; cdr3_length: 15; cdr3_aa: CASSLERGLADTQYF; cdr3_nt: TGCGCCAGCAGCTTGGAGCGGGGCCTGGCAGATACGCAGTATTTT
clone_size: NA; j_call: TRBJ1-6; v_call: TRBV19; d_call: NA; cdr3_length: 14; cdr3_aa: CASSKDTAYSPLHF; cdr3_nt: TGTGCCAGTAGTAAAGATACAGCCTATTCACCCCTCCACTTT
clone_size: NA; j_call: TRBJ2-3; v_call: TRBV7-6; d_call: TRBD2; cdr3_length: 15; cdr3_aa: CASSASGGATDTQYF; cdr3_nt: TGTGCCAGCAGCGCTAGCGGGGGAGCCACAGATACGCAGTATTTT
clone_size: NA; j_call: TRBJ2-2; v_call: TRBV20-1; d_call: NA; cdr3_length: 18; cdr3_aa: CSASDTGMRGWNTGELFF; cdr3_nt: TGCAGTGCTAGTGACACTGGGATGCGGGGCTGGAACACCGGGGAGCTGTTTTTT